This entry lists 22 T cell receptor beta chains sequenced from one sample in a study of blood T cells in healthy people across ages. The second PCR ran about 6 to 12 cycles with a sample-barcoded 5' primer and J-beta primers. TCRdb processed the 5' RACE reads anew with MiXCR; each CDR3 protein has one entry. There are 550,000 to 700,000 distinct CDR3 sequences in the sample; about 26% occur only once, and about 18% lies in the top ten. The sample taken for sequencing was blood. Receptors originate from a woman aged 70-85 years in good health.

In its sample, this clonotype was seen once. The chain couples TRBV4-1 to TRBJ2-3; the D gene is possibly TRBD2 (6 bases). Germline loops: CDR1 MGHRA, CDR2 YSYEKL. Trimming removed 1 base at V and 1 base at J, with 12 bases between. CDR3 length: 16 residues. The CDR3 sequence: CASSQVSASGTDTQYF. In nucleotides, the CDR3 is TGCGCCAGCAGCCAAGTTTCGGCTAGCGGCACAGATACGCAGTATTTT.

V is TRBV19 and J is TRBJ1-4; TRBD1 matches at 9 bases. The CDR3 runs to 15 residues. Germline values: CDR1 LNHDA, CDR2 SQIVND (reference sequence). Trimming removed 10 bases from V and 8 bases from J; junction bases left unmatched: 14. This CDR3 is CATRRGQGLLEKLFF. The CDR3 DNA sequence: TGTGCCACCCGACGGGGACAGGGACTACTCGAAAAACTGTTTTTT.

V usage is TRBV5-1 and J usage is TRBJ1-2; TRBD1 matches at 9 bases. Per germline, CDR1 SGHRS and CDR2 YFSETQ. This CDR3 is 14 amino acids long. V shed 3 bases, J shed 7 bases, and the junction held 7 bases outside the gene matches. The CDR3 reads CASSSTGTGFGYTF. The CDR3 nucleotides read TGCGCCAGCAGCTCAACCGGGACAGGGTTTGGCTACACCTTC.

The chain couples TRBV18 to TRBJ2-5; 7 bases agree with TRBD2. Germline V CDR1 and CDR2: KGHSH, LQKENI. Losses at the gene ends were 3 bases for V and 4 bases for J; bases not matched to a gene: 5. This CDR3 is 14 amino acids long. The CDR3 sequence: CASSPRQRGETQYF. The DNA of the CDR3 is TGTGCCAGCTCACCCCGCCAGCGGGGAGAGACCCAGTACTTC.

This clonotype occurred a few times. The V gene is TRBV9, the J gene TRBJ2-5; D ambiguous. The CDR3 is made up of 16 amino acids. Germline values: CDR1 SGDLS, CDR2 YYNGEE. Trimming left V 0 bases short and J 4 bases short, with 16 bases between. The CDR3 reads CASSVDPGSWTETQYF. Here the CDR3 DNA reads TGTGCCAGCAGCGTAGACCCCGGTTCCTGGACAGAGACCCAGTACTTC.

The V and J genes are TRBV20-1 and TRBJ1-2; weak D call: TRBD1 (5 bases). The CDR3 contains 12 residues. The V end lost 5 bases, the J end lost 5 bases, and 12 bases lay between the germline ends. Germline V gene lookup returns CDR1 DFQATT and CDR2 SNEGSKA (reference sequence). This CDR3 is CSAWGKGYGYTF. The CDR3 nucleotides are TGCAGTGCTTGGGGGAAGGGATATGGCTACACCTTC.

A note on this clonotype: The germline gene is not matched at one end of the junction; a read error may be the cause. This CDR3 reads CGAGVGASGNEQFF. The CDR3 bases are TGCGGTGCCGGCGTCGGAGCCTCAGGGAATGAGCAGTTCTTC. This chain links TRBV20-1 with TRBJ2-1, with a possible D match to TRBD1 (5 bases). CDR1 is DFQATT, CDR2 SNEGSKA, per germline (reference sequence). This CDR3 has 14 amino acids.

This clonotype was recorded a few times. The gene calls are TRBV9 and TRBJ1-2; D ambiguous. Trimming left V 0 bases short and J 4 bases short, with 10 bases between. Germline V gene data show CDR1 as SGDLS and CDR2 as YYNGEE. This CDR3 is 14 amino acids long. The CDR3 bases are TGTGCCAGCAGCGTAGAACCGGAGGGCTATGGCTACACCTTC. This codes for CASSVEPEGYGYTF.

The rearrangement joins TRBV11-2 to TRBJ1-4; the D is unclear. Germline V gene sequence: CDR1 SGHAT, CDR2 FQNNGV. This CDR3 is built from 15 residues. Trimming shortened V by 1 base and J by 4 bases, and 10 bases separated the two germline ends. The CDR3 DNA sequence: TGTGCCAGCAGCTTAGGGGTCGCCCTTAATGAAAAACTGTTTTTT. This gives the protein CASSLGVALNEKLFF.

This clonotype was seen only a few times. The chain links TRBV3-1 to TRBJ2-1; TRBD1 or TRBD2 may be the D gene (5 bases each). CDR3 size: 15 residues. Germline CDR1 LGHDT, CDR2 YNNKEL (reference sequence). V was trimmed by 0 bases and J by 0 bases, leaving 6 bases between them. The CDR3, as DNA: TGTGCCAGCAGCCAAGAGGGGACCTCCTACAATGAGCAGTTCTTC. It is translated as CASSQEGTSYNEQFF.

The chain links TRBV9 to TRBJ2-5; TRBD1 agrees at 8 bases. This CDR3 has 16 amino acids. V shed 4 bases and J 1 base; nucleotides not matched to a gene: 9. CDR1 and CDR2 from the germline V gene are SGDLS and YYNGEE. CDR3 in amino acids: CASSIGQGLFQETQYF. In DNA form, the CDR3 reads TGTGCCAGCAGCATCGGACAGGGCCTATTCCAAGAGACCCAGTACTTC.

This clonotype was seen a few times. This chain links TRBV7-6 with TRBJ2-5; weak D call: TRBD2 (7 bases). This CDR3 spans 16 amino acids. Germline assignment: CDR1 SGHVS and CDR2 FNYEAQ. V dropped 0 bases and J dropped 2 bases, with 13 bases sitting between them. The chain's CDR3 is CASSLAGGLGQETQYF. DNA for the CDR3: TGTGCCAGCAGCTTAGCGGGGGGGCTAGGGCAAGAGACCCAGTACTTC.

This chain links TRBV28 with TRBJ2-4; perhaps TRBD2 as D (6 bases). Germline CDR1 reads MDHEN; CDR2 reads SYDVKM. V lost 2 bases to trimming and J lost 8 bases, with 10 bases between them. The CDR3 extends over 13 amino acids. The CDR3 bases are TGTGCCAGCAGTTTAACTAGCACTGACATTCAGTACTTC. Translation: CASSLTSTDIQYF.

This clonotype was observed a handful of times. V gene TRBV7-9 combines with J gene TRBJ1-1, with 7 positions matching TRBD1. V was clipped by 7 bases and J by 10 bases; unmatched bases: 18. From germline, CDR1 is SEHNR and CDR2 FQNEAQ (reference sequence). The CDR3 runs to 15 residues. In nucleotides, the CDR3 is TGTGCCAGCACCTATTCGAGGGGCAGCCCAGGGGGAGCTTTCTTT. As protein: CASTYSRGSPGGAFF. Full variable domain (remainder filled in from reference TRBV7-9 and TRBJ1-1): DTGVSQNPRHKITKRGQNVTFRCDPISEHNRLYWYRQTLGQGPEFLTYFQNEAQLEKSRLLSDRFSAERPKGSFSTLEIQRTEQGDSAMYLCASTYSRGSPGGAFFGQGTRLTVV.

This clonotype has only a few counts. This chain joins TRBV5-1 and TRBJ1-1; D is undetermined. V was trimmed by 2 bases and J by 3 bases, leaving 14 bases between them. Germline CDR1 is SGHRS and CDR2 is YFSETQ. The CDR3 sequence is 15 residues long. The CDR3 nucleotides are TGCGCCAGCAGCTTCTTTGGCAACAGCGACACTGAAGCTTTCTTT. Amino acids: CASSFFGNSDTEAFF. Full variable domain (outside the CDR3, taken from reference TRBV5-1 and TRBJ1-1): KAGVTQTPRYLIKTRGQQVTLSCSPISGHRSVSWYQQTPGQGLQFLFEYFSETQRNKGNFPGRFSGRQFSNSRSEMNVSTLELGDSALYLCASSFFGNSDTEAFFGQGTRLTVV.

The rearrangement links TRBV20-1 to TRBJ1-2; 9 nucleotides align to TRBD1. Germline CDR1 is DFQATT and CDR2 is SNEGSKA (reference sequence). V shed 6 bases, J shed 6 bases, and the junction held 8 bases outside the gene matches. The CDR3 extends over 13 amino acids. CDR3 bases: TGCAGTGCCACTTGGACAGGGGACCATGGCTACACCTTC. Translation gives CSATWTGDHGYTF.

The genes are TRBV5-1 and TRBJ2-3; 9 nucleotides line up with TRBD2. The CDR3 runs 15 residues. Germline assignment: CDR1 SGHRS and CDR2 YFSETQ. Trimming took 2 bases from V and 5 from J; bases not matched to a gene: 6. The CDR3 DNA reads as TGCGCCAGCAGCTTAGCGGGAGGCCCCATAGATACGCAGTATTTT. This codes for CASSLAGGPIDTQYF.

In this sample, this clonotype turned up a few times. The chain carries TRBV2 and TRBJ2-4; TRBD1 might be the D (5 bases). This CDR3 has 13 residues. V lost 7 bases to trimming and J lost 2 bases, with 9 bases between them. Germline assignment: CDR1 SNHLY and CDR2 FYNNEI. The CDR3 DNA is TGTGCCAGCACAGGGCCTACCAAAAACATTCAGTACTTC. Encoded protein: CASTGPTKNIQYF.

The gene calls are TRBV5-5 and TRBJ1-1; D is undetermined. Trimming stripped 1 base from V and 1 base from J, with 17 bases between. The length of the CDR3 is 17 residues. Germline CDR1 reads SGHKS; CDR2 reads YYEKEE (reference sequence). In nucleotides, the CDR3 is TGTGCCAGCAGCTTGATAAAGTGGACGGCTACGAACACTGAAGCTTTCTTT. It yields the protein CASSLIKWTATNTEAFF.

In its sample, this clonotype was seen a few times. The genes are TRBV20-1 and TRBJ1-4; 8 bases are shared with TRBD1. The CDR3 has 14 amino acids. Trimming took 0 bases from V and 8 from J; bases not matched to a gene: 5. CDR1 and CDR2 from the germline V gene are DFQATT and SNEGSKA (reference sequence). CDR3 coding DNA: TGCAGTGCTAGAGATGGACAGGGAGGCGAAAAACTGTTTTTT. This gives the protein CSARDGQGGEKLFF.

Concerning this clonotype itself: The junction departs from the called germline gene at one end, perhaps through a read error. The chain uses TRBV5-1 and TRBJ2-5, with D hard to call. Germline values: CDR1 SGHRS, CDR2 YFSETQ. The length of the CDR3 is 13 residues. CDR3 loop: CTSSPTQLETQYF. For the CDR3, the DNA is TGCACCAGCAGCCCTACACAATTAGAGACCCAGTACTTC.

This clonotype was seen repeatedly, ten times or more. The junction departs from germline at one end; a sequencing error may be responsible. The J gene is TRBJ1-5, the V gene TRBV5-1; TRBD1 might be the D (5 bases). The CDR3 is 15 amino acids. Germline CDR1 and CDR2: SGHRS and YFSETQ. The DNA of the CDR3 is TGTGCCAGCAGCTTAGGCGGGGGGAACAATCAGCCCCAGCATTTT. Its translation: CASSLGGGNNQPQHF.